These T cell receptor beta chains were read from a single sample in a study of regulatory T cells in long-lasting Graves disease. One entry per CDR3 protein, called by TCRdb with MiXCR from the multiplex PCR reads. The table shows 360,000 or so distinct CDR3 sequences, with about 12% occurring only once. These same records also appear under a second study, on T cells in Graves' hyperthyroidism and ophthalmopathy.

Specimen: peripheral blood mononuclear cells (PBMCs), collected at new diagnosis, from a patient treated with antithyroid drugs. These receptors were collected from a woman younger than 35 with Graves disease. The CDR3 runs from the conserved cysteine through the conserved F or W. Each record gives: V gene, CDR3 length, J gene, clone size, D gene, CDR3 protein, CDR3 DNA. D genes are given only for firm matches. The size field is filled for only some rows; it gives once, few, many or a size class.

TRBV7-9	15	TRBJ2-2	few	NA	CASSPNPKNTGELFF	TGTGCCAGCAGCCCAAACCCGAAGAACACCGGGGAGCTGTTTTTT
TRBV20-1	14	TRBJ1-2	NA	NA	CSASFRDGGIGYTF	TGCAGTGCTAGCTTCCGGGACGGGGGGATTGGCTACACCTTC
TRBV5-6	14	TRBJ2-2	NA	NA	CASSLIANTGELFF	TGTGCCAGCAGCTTGATCGCGAACACCGGGGAGCTGTTTTTT
TRBV4-3	16	TRBJ1-2	few	NA	CASSQESNPRSYGYTF	TGCGCCAGCAGCCAGGAGTCTAACCCAAGAAGCTATGGCTACACCTTC
TRBV11-2	19	TRBJ1-6	many	TRBD1	CASSLHRTGTYSYNSPLHF	TGTGCCAGCAGCTTACATCGGACAGGGACTTACTCCTATAATTCACCCCTCCACTTT
TRBV19	17	TRBJ2-1	many	TRBD1	CASSIGTGMSSYNEQFF	TGTGCCAGTAGTATCGGGACAGGAATGAGCTCCTACAATGAGCAGTTCTTC
TRBV12-3/TRBV12-4	13	TRBJ1-2	few	NA	CASLGTQNYGYTF	TGTGCCAGCTTGGGGACCCAAAACTATGGCTACACCTTC
TRBV4-3	15	TRBJ1-2	many	NA	CASSQLQGANYGYTF	TGCGCCAGCAGCCAACTACAGGGAGCTAACTATGGCTACACCTTC
TRBV28	12	TRBJ2-3	many	NA	CASRRGSDTQYF	TGTGCCAGCCGGAGGGGGTCAGATACGCAGTATTTT
TRBV5-4	12	TRBJ2-3	NA	NA	CASQDDTDTQYF	TGTGCCAGCCAAGATGACACAGATACGCAGTATTTT
TRBV7-9	14	TRBJ2-3	NA	NA	CASEREGGTDTQYF	TGTGCCAGCGAAAGAGAGGGCGGCACAGATACGCAGTATTTT
TRBV6-1	16	TRBJ1-1	many	NA	CASSDEIGRKNTEAFF	TGTGCCAGCAGTGATGAAATCGGACGGAAAAACACTGAAGCTTTCTTT
TRBV2	15	TRBJ2-1	many	TRBD2	CASRELASVYNEQFF	TGTGCCAGCAGAGAACTAGCGTCTGTTTACAATGAGCAGTTCTTC
TRBV20-1	13	TRBJ2-5	many	TRBD2	CSAVQRGGATQYF	TGCAGTGCTGTGCAGCGGGGGGGCGCGACCCAGTACTTC
TRBV7-3	15	TRBJ2-5	NA	TRBD2	CASSPLAGRQETQYF	TGTGCCAGCAGTCCCCTAGCGGGGCGGCAAGAGACCCAGTACTTC
TRBV13	16	TRBJ2-1	NA	TRBD1	CASSLDRGLNYNEQFF	TGTGCCAGCAGCTTGGACAGGGGGCTGAACTACAATGAGCAGTTCTTC
TRBV11-2	12	TRBJ2-2	few	NA	CASRSSTGELFF	TGTGCCAGCAGATCTAGCACCGGGGAGCTGTTTTTT
TRBV4-1	18	TRBJ1-5	NA	TRBD1	CASSPHPLKGQSYQPQHF	TGCGCCAGCAGCCCCCACCCATTGAAGGGACAGTCCTATCAGCCCCAGCATTTT
TRBV4-1	15	TRBJ2-2	NA	NA	CASSPRDKNTGELFF	TGCGCCAGCAGCCCACGGGACAAGAACACCGGGGAGCTGTTTTTT
TRBV3-1	15	TRBJ1-2	NA	TRBD1	CASSRPGQEFYGYTF	TGTGCCAGCAGCCGCCCGGGACAGGAGTTCTATGGCTACACCTTC
TRBV28	15	TRBJ2-1	few	TRBD2	CASSFEGGSYNEQFF	TGTGCCAGCAGTTTTGAAGGCGGGAGCTACAATGAGCAGTTCTTC
TRBV11-2	13	TRBJ2-3	few	NA	CASSFPGTDTQYF	TGTGCCAGCAGCTTTCCCGGGACAGATACGCAGTATTTT
TRBV6-2/TRBV6-3	11	TRBJ2-3	many	NA	CASSTYDTQYF	TGTGCCAGCAGTACGTACGATACGCAGTATTTT
TRBV28	17	TRBJ2-7	many	TRBD2	CASKRVTSGRSSYEQYF	TGTGCCAGCAAGCGGGTGACTAGCGGGAGGAGCTCCTACGAGCAGTACTTC
TRBV5-5	15	TRBJ1-3	many	NA	CASSSRDISGNTIYF	TGTGCCAGCAGCTCACGGGACATCTCTGGAAACACCATATATTTT
TRBV5-1	14	TRBJ1-2	few	NA	CATRPGPKDHGYTF	TGCGCCACTAGGCCGGGGCCCAAGGACCATGGCTACACCTTC
TRBV28	12	TRBJ1-1	many	NA	CASSVAWTEAFF	TGTGCCAGCAGTGTCGCTTGGACTGAAGCTTTCTTT
TRBV4-1	19	TRBJ2-1	many	TRBD1	CASSQVGAGGPSSYNEQFF	TGCGCCAGCAGCCAAGTTGGCGCAGGGGGCCCTAGCTCCTACAATGAGCAGTTCTTC
TRBV24-1	19	TRBJ2-2	NA	TRBD2	CAASQTPIHSRGDTGELFF	TGTGCCGCCAGTCAAACCCCGATCCACAGTCGGGGGGACACCGGGGAGCTGTTTTTT
TRBV7-9	15	TRBJ1-1	many	NA	CASSLAMYQNTEAFF	TGTGCCAGCAGCTTAGCGATGTACCAGAACACTGAAGCTTTCTTT
TRBV11-2	14	TRBJ1-1	NA	NA	CASSQAGGLTEAFF	TGCGCCAGCAGCCAAGCTGGGGGGCTAACTGAAGCTTTCTTT
TRBV20-1	16	TRBJ2-2	NA	NA	CSARGSWGLNTGELFF	TGCAGTGCTAGAGGGTCGTGGGGCCTGAACACCGGGGAGCTGTTTTTT
TRBV7-3	16	TRBJ2-3	many	TRBD2	CASSSLGGGEGDTQYF	TGTGCCAGCAGCTCCTTGGGGGGAGGGGAAGGGGATACGCAGTATTTT
TRBV7-3	14	TRBJ2-2	many	NA	CASSFSLNTGELFF	TGTGCCAGCAGCTTTTCCTTGAACACCGGGGAGCTGTTTTTT
TRBV11-2	21	TRBJ2-7	many	TRBD2	CASSLALWTSGIGRWGYEQYF	TGTGCCAGCAGCTTAGCGTTATGGACTAGCGGGATAGGGCGGTGGGGGTACGAGCAGTACTTC
TRBV30	13	TRBJ1-1	many	TRBD1	CAWRWGQDTEAFF	TGTGCCTGGAGATGGGGACAGGACACTGAAGCTTTCTTT
TRBV5-1	14	TRBJ2-2	many	NA	CASSYGVNTGELFF	TGCGCCAGCAGCTATGGAGTGAACACCGGGGAGCTGTTTTTT
TRBV27	13	TRBJ1-2	few	NA	CASSRTGTYGYTF	TGTGCCAGCAGCCGTACAGGAACCTATGGCTACACCTTC
TRBV5-1	11	TRBJ2-4	few	TRBD1	CASKQGNIQYF	TGCGCCAGCAAACAGGGGAACATTCAGTACTTC
TRBV4-1	17	TRBJ2-3	once	TRBD2	CASSQALAGASTDTQYF	TGCGCCAGCAGCCAAGCCCTAGCGGGGGCCAGCACAGATACGCAGTATTTT
TRBV7-3	15	TRBJ2-2	many	NA	CASSLNRANTGELFF	TGTGCCAGCAGCTTAAACAGGGCGAACACCGGGGAGCTGTTTTTT
TRBV7-7	16	TRBJ2-3	few	TRBD2	CASSLRLADPTDTQYF	TGTGCTAGCAGCCTCCGGCTAGCGGATCCCACAGATACGCAGTATTTT
TRBV29-1	13	TRBJ1-1	NA	TRBD1	CSVLTGFWTEALF	TGCAGCGTACTGACAGGGTTCTGGACTGAAGCTCTCTTT
TRBV10-3	15	TRBJ2-3	many	NA	CAIREDRDGTDTQYF	TGTGCCATCAGAGAAGACCGCGACGGCACAGATACGCAGTATTTT